Given below is one T cell receptor (beta chain) in context. This entry belongs to a study of blood T cell repertoires in COVID-19. Study-wide context: Sites in the United States, Italy and Spain provided acute and convalescent COVID-19 samples. The cDNA or gDNA used as material had been derived from T cells, B-cell-depleted T cells, or PBMCs.

Original handling: Counts of nucleated cells, estimated from reference gene primer amplification, were obtained. Assay: immunoSEQ multiplex PCR; the TCRdb copy retains only in-frame clones and omits some. V, J and clone size derive from that table, while D and trimming were established from the DNA sequence. The data hold hundreds of thousands of clones, with around 87% observed a single time. This clonotype was obtained from a woman in her 50s who had recovered from COVID-19. Sequenced material: peripheral blood.

The DNA of the CDR3 is TGTGCCAGCAGCGGGAGTTTGGGGGGAGATACTTCCTACGAGCAGTACTTC. It is translated as CASSGSLGGDTSYEQYF. The genes are TRBV4-2 and TRBJ2-7, with D perhaps matching TRBD2 (6 bases). V lost 5 bases and J 1 base, leaving 21 bases between the germline ends. CDR3 size: 17 residues. Germline values: CDR1 LGHNA, CDR2 YNFKEQ.